The rows below give T cell receptor beta chains drawn from one sample of a study of cytomegalovirus exposure and HLA in healthy donors. Using immunoSEQ multiplex PCR, the repertoire was profiled, and TCRdb retains in-frame clones only, with some absent. The listing contains 120,000 to 150,000 clones. Sequenced input: PBMCs. The source is a man between 40 and 49 years old in good health and CMV-seronegative. The CDR3 runs from the conserved cysteine through the conserved F or W. The D gene is left open where the match is weak.

d_call	j_call	v_call	cdr3_nt	cdr3_aa
TRBD1	TRBJ2-1	TRBV10-3	TGTGCCACCGAATTCGGGGACAGGGGTTTCGGCAATGAGCAGTTCTTC	CATEFGDRGFGNEQFF
.	TRBJ1-6	TRBV7-9	TGTGCCAGCAGTACCTATCCCTCACCCCTCCACTTT	CASSTYPSPLHF
.	TRBJ2-3	TRBV2	TGTGCCAGCAGTTTTCAGGGGCGGGCAGATACGCAGTATTTT	CASSFQGRADTQYF
.	TRBJ2-5	TRBV9	TGTGCCAGCAGCCCACGGGGGGGTAGCGTGACAGGGGGGACCCAGTACTTC	CASSPRGGSVTGGTQYF
TRBD2	TRBJ2-7	TRBV14	TGTGCCAGCAGCCCACTAAGCGGGGGGTACGAGCAGTACTTC	CASSPLSGGYEQYF
TRBD1	TRBJ1-2	TRBV27	TGTGCCAGCTTCAGGACAGGTACCCCCGGGGGCTACACCTTC	CASFRTGTPGGYTF
.	TRBJ1-2	TRBV12-2	TGTGCAAGTCGCTTCTCTCGGGTCGAAACTCGGGGCTACACCTTC	CASRFSRVETRGYTF
TRBD2	TRBJ2-5	TRBV5-1	TGCGCCAGCAGCGCGGGGGGCCGCCTCCAAGAGACCCAGTACTTC	CASSAGGRLQETQYF
TRBD2	TRBJ2-3	TRBV16	TGTGCCAGCAGCCAATGGCCTAGCGGATCCACAGATACGCAGTATTTT	CASSQWPSGSTDTQYF
TRBD1	TRBJ1-1	TRBV6-6	TGTGCCAGCAGTTACGAGGGGGCAGAATGGAACACTGAAGCTTTCTTT	CASSYEGAEWNTEAFF
.	TRBJ2-7	TRBV28	TGTGCCAGCAGTCCAATCCAATACGAGCAGTACTTC	CASSPIQYEQYF
TRBD2	TRBJ2-3	TRBV7-3	TGTGCCAGCGGACTAGCGGGCACAGATACGCAGTATTTT	CASGLAGTDTQYF